This section outlines one T cell receptor (beta chain) sequence together with its context. What antigen it recognizes has not been identified. No base-level quality is on record; no much larger clone is a single base apart. The collaborating institutions used their own protocols to collect whole blood in K2EDTA tubes. Collaborator samples were shipped for TCRbeta analysis as frozen whole blood, isolated PBMCs, or DNA extracted from either sample type. TCRbeta CDR3 regions were amplified from genomic DNA using the immunoSEQ Assay, a bias-controlled multiplex PCR. The published analysis was carried out like this. Within the assay, amplification of reference gene primers was used to estimate how many nucleated cells each sample contained. Sequence reads were collapsed and filtered to measure the absolute abundance of every unique TCRbeta CDR3 rearrangement. For each sample, productive Simpson clonality was calculated as the square root of Simpson's diversity index over productive rearrangements. TCRdb provides this immuneACCESS table in a form limited to in-frame rearrangements. Some clones are lacking; in checked studies, under half of them reflect an unresolved V gene, and why the rest are absent is not known. The D gene and trimming were derived from the DNA, and the V and J assignments and clone size from that table. The sample has fewer than 90,000 clones on record, approximately 86% of them singletons. The ten largest clones capture 1.5% to 2.5% of the sample.

The sample originates from a study of blood T cell repertoires in COVID-19 (dated by TCRdb to about 2020). For the wider study: Samples covering the acute and convalescent phases of COVID-19 were provided by collaborators in the United States, Italy and Spain. A freely available public database, intended as a resource for researchers studying the immune response to SARS-CoV-2, is where the repertoires were released. The samples were drawn from the first 160 participants of the ongoing ImmuneRACE study and from some 1,300 subjects provided by 6 global collaborators. HLA class I and class II types, where available, came from metadata supplied by the sample provider rather than from assay-based typing. The prospective study material was composed of cDNA or gDNA derived from T cells, B-cell-depleted T cells, or PBMCs. The sample metadata nearly always contained a de-identified subject ID, COVID-19 status, age in years and sex. Deeply sampled blood TCRbeta repertoires from subjects exposed to, actively infected with, or recovered from COVID-19 were included in the dataset.

The paper's findings and limits, for the study overall: The quantity of clinical and demographic metadata differed by source and by participant and was supplied without curation.

The sample comprised peripheral blood. The source is a woman over 75 with active or convalescent COVID-19.

In nucleotides, the sequence is TGCGCCAGCAGCCAAGTCGGACTCCCGATGAACGAGCAGTACTTC. Its coded protein is CASSQVGLPMNEQYF. The chain is assembled from TRBV4-3 and TRBJ2-7; a tentative D call is TRBD2 (5 bases match). V is cut by 1 base and J by 5 bases, and the space between the germline ends is 15 bases. Based on the germline V gene, the CDR1 and CDR2 sequences are LGHNA and YSLEER. The CDR3 measures 15 amino acids from cysteine to phenylalanine. Only the CDR3 DNA stays, 45 bases, in frame from base 1.